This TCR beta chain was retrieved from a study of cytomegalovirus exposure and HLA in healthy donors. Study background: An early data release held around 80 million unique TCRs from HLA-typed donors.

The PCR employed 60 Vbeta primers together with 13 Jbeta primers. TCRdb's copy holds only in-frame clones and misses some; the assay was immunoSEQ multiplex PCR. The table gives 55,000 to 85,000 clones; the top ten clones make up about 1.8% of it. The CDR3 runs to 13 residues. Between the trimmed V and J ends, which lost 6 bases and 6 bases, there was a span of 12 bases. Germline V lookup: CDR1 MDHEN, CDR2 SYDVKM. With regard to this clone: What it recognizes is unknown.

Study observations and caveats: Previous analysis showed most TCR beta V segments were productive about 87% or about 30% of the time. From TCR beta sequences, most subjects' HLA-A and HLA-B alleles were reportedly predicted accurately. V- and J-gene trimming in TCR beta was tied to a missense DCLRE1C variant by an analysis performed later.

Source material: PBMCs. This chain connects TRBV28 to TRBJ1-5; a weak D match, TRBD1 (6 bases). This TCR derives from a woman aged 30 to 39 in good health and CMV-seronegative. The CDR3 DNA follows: TGTGCCAGCAGAGAGAGGGGGATTCAGCCCCAGCATTTT. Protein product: CASRERGIQPQHF.